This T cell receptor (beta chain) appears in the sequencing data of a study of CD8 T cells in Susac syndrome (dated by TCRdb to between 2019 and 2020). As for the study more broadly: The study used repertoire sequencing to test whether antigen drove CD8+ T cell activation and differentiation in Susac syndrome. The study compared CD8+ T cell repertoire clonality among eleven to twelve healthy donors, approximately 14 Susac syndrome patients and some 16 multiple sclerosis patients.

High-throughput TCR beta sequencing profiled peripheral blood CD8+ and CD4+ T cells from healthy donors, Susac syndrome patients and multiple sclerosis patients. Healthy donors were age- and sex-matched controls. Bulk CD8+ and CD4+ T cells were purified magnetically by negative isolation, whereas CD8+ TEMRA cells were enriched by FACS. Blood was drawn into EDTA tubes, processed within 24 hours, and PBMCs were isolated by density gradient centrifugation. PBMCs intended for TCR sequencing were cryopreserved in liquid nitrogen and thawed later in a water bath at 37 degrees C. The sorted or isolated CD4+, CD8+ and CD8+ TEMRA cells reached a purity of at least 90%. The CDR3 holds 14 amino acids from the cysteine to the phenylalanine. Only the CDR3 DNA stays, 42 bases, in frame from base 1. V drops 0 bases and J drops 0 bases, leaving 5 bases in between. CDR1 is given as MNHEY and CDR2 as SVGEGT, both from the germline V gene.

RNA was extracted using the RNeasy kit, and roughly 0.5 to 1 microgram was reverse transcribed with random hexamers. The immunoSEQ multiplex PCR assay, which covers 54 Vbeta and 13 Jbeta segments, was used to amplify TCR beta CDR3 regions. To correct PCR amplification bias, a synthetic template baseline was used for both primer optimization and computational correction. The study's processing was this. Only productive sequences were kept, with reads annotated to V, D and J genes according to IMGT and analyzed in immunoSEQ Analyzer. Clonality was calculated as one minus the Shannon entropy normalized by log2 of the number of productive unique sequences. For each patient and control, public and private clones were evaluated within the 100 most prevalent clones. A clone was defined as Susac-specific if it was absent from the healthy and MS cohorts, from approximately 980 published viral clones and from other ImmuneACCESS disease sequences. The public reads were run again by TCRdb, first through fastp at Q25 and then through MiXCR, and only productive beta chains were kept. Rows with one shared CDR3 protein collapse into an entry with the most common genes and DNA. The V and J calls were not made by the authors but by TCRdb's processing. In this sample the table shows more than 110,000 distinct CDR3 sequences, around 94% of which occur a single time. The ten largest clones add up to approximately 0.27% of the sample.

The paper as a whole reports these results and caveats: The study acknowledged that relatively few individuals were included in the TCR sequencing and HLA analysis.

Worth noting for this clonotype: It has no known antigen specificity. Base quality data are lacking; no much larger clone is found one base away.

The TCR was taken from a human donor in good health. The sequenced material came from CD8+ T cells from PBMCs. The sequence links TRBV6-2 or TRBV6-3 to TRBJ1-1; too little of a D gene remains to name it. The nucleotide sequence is TGTGCCAGCAGTTACTCGTCAATGAACACTGAAGCTTTCTTT. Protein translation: CASSYSSMNTEAFF.